Listed below are T cell receptor beta chains from one sample, sequenced in a study of shared clonotypes between healthy human individuals. The data were produced by immunoSEQ multiplex PCR, yet TCRdb's version contains in-frame clones alone and is incomplete. Of 2 million to 2.5 million clones listed, roughly 95% are singletons. Sequencing was carried out using naive CD4+ T cells sorted from blood. These receptors were collected from a man between 18 and 29 years old in good health. Both conserved end residues are part of each CDR3. The order of the fields is J gene, V gene, CDR3 protein.

TRBJ1-6,TRBV7-8,CASSELEGGFNSPLHF
TRBJ2-7,TRBV27,CASSLGGHLPYEQYF
TRBJ2-1,TRBV4-3,CASSQELGSYNEQFF
TRBJ2-3,TRBV7-9,CASSSSGTGFTDTQYF
TRBJ1-1,TRBV11-2,CASSLELIMNTEAFF
TRBJ1-5,TRBV7-2,CASSFVSGPQHF
TRBJ1-1,TRBV6-1,CASSEPGDRTEAFF
TRBJ1-1,TRBV30,CAWSLHTEAFF
TRBJ1-1,TRBV6-1,CASSEPYYRVTEAFF
TRBJ1-3,TRBV19,CASSQMDSRNTIYF
TRBJ1-5,TRBV27,CASSLQGLGQPQHF
TRBJ2-2,TRBV28,CASSSQGAGTGELFF
TRBJ1-6,TRBV18,CASSPGTGDNSPLHF